This TCR beta chain originates from a study of control samples from healthy donors and cancer patients. Assay: immunoSEQ multiplex PCR; the TCRdb copy retains only in-frame clones and omits some. This sample has about 410,000 clones, with about nine tenths found just once. Unmatched junction bases numbered 7, after V lost 0 bases and J lost 4 bases. CDR1 and CDR2 (germline): SGHRS, YFSETQ. The CDR3 has 16 residues. The origin of this receptor is a man aged 35-49 years with head and neck cancer. The sample comprised PBMCs. V and J are TRBV5-1 and TRBJ2-1; the match to TRBD2 covers 7 bases. CDR3 nucleotides: TGCGCCAGCAGCTTGGCCCAGCGGGGAAAATACAATGAGCAGTTCTTC. This gives the protein CASSLAQRGKYNEQFF.